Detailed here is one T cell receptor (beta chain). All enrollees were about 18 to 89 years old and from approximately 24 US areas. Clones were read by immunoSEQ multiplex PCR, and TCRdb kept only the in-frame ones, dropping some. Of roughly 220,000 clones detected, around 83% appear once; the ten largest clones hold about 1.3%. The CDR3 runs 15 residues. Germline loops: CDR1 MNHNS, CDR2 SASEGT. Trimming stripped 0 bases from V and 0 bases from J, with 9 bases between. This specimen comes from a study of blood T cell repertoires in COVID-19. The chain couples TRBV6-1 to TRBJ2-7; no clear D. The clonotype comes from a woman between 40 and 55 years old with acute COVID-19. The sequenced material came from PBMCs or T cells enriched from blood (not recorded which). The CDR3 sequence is CASSEAFDNSYEQYF. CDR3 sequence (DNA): TGTGCCAGCAGTGAAGCGTTTGACAACTCCTACGAGCAGTACTTC.